A selection of T cell receptor beta chains follows, all from one sample in a study of graft-versus-host responses after intestinal transplantation. Only in-frame clones appear in the TCRdb table, and some are missing; sequencing was by immunoSEQ multiplex PCR. The sample includes about 8,600 clones, over 25% seen only once; the top ten take about 4.7%. This specimen was alloreactive CD4+ T cells from a mixed lymphocyte reaction culture, taken before intestinal transplant. Source of these receptors: a human patient who received an intestinal transplant. The CDR3 runs from the conserved cysteine through the conserved F or W. The D gene is left open where the match is weak. Clone size is shown for a subset of rows, as once, few, many or a class of expanded clone.

CDR3 protein	CDR3 DNA	V gene	clone size	J gene	D gene
CASRDRGLNSGANVLTF	TGTGCCAGCAGAGACAGGGGCCTAAACTCTGGGGCCAACGTCCTGACTTTC	TRBV2	-	TRBJ2-6	TRBD1
CASRTGPVNYGYTF	TGTGCCAGTAGGACAGGGCCAGTCAACTATGGCTACACCTTC	TRBV19	-	TRBJ1-2	TRBD1
CASLKPGRTDTQYF	TGTGCCAGTCTCAAGCCAGGAAGGACAGATACGCAGTATTTT	TRBV19	-	TRBJ2-3	-
CASSEAGYEQYF	TGTGCCAGCAGTGAAGCCGGGTACGAGCAGTACTTC	TRBV2	few	TRBJ2-7	-
CAWSVAGIRNTIYF	TGTGCCTGGAGTGTAGCCGGGATCAGAAACACCATATATTTT	TRBV30	medium-sized	TRBJ1-3	-
CASSQQTSGPYEQYF	TGTGCCAGCTCACAACAGACTAGCGGACCCTACGAGCAGTACTTC	TRBV18	-	TRBJ2-7	TRBD2
CASSLRRGEQYF	TGTGCCAGCAGTTTGCGTAGGGGGGAGCAGTACTTC	TRBV6-6	-	TRBJ2-7	-
CASSPWDRAIDEQFF	TGCGCCAGCAGCCCGTGGGACAGGGCCATCGATGAGCAGTTCTTC	TRBV4-1	-	TRBJ2-1	TRBD1
CASSLTANYGYTF	TGTGCCAGCAGCCTAACAGCTAACTATGGCTACACCTTC	TRBV6-1	-	TRBJ1-2	-
CAWSRGGALEQYF	TGTGCCTGGAGTCGCGGGGGGGCCCTCGAGCAGTACTTC	TRBV30	-	TRBJ2-7	TRBD2